A selection of T cell receptor beta chains follows, all from one sample in a study of shared clonotypes between healthy human individuals. Generated by immunoSEQ multiplex PCR, the TCRdb table keeps only in-frame clones and is missing some. The table includes around 2.1 million clones, more than 85% detected once. The sequenced sample consisted of naive CD8+ T cells from PBMCs. All receptors derive from a man between 18 and 29 years old in good health. Some clones in this sample may be carry-over from other donors' samples. CDR3s include the opening cysteine and the closing phenylalanine or tryptophan. The order of the fields is J gene, D gene, clone size, CDR3 length, V gene, CDR3 protein, CDR3 DNA. A D gene is named only where the DNA matches it firmly. Not every row has a clone size; where given, it reads once, few, many or a size class.

TRBJ2-5	NA	few	15	TRBV4-3	CASSQDTSQGETQYF	TGCGCCAGCAGCCAAGATACGAGTCAGGGAGAGACCCAGTACTTC
TRBJ1-1	NA	NA	16	TRBV7-9	CASSSTGGAGYTEAFF	TGTGCCAGCAGCTCCACCGGGGGGGCAGGGTACACTGAAGCTTTCTTT
TRBJ1-4	NA	NA	17	TRBV21-1	CASSKGGQGAVQEKLFF	TGTGCCAGCAGTAAAGGGGGACAGGGTGCAGTGCAGGAAAAACTGTTTTTT
TRBJ2-7	NA	NA	15	TRBV7-8	CASLVYTGEGYEQYF	TGTGCCAGCCTGGTCTATACAGGGGAGGGTTACGAGCAGTACTTC
TRBJ2-6	NA	NA	15	TRBV21-1	CASSKSGSGANVLTF	TGTGCCAGCAGCAAAAGCGGGTCCGGGGCCAACGTCCTGACTTTC
TRBJ2-7	TRBD1	NA	14	TRBV6-1	CASSEATGGYEQYF	TGTGCCAGCAGTGAAGCGACAGGGGGTTACGAGCAGTACTTC
TRBJ2-3	NA	NA	18	TRBV6-1	CASSVSRGEGQRADTQYF	TGTGCCAGCAGTGTAAGCCGCGGAGAGGGCCAAAGGGCAGATACGCAGTATTTT
TRBJ2-1	NA	NA	16	TRBV7-6	CASSPTTQTGRNEQFF	TGTGCCAGCAGTCCTACCACGCAGACAGGGAGGAATGAGCAGTTCTTC
TRBJ2-7	NA	NA	16	TRBV28	CASTPYQDSYSYEQYF	TGTGCCAGCACCCCCTACCAGGACTCCTACTCCTACGAGCAGTACTTC
TRBJ2-1	NA	NA	11	TRBV19	CASRRSNEQFF	TGTGCCAGTAGGAGAAGCAATGAGCAGTTCTTC
TRBJ2-6	NA	NA	15	TRBV10-3	CAIGGKVSGANVLTF	TGTGCCATCGGGGGCAAAGTGTCTGGGGCCAACGTCCTGACTTTC
TRBJ2-7	TRBD1	NA	13	TRBV19	CASSIPGGYEQYF	TGTGCCAGTAGTATCCCAGGGGGATACGAGCAGTACTTC
TRBJ2-7	TRBD2	NA	17	TRBV5-6	CASSLYMAGLDFYEQYF	TGTGCCAGCAGCTTGTACATGGCGGGACTAGACTTCTACGAGCAGTACTTC
TRBJ1-4	TRBD1	NA	15	TRBV14	CASSPGGQGNEKLFF	TGTGCCAGCAGCCCTGGGGGACAGGGGAATGAAAAACTGTTTTTT
TRBJ2-7	NA	once	13	TRBV6-4	CASMSGDLGQQYF	TGTGCCAGCATGAGCGGAGACCTAGGTCAGCAGTACTTC
TRBJ2-1	NA	NA	12	TRBV7-8	CASSLGTNEQFF	TGTGCCAGCAGCTTAGGTACCAATGAGCAGTTCTTC
TRBJ2-1	NA	NA	16	TRBV10-3	CAISESGGGGGNEQFF	TGTGCCATCAGTGAGTCGGGCGGCGGTGGGGGCAATGAGCAGTTCTTC
TRBJ2-2	TRBD2	NA	15	TRBV4-1	CASSPLAGNTGELFF	TGCGCCAGCAGCCCCTTAGCGGGGAACACCGGGGAGCTGTTTTTT
TRBJ2-7	NA	NA	15	TRBV5-1	CASSLALGYAREQYF	TGCGCCAGCAGCTTGGCCTTGGGTTATGCGAGGGAGCAGTACTTC
TRBJ2-2	NA	NA	13	TRBV19	CASSIDLTGELFF	TGTGCCAGTAGTATCGACCTGACCGGGGAGCTGTTTTTT
TRBJ1-1	NA	NA	15	TRBV27	CASSYQAAMGTEAFF	TGTGCCAGCAGTTACCAGGCAGCGATGGGGACTGAAGCTTTCTTT